What follows are 29 T cell receptor beta chains derived from one specimen sequenced in a study of blood T cell repertoires in COVID-19. The method was immunoSEQ multiplex PCR; TCRdb's version includes in-frame clones alone and lacks a portion of them. The sample lists under 250,000 clones, 85% to 90% occurring once. The material sequenced was peripheral blood. Every receptor here comes from a woman in her sixties with acute or convalescent COVID-19.

The rearrangement uses TRBV5-1 and TRBJ1-3; D remains ambiguous. The CDR3 runs 16 residues. Germline CDR1 is SGHRS and CDR2 is YFSETQ. With 0 bases removed from V and 4 bases from J, the gap between germline ends came to 14 bases. CDR3 DNA sequence: TGCGCCAGCAGCTTGGGGGTCTCCGGAGGGGGAAACACCATATATTTT. Translation gives CASSLGVSGGGNTIYF.

This chain connects TRBV5-1 to TRBJ2-5; weak D call: TRBD1 (5 bases). The CDR3 spans 15 residues. CDR1 and CDR2 from the germline V gene are SGHRS and YFSETQ. V was shortened by 4 bases and J by 2 bases, with 15 bases between the two germline ends. For the CDR3, the DNA is TGCGCCAGCAGCCGCCAGGGCAGCCTGCAAGAGACCCAGTACTTC. Its translation: CASSRQGSLQETQYF. Together with reference TRBV5-1 and TRBJ2-5, the CDR3 gives the full variable domain: KAGVTQTPRYLIKTRGQQVTLSCSPISGHRSVSWYQQTPGQGLQFLFEYFSETQRNKGNFPGRFSGRQFSNSRSEMNVSTLELGDSALYLCASSRQGSLQETQYFGPGTRLLVL.

The V gene is TRBV18, the J gene TRBJ1-1; 9 bases align to TRBD1. V dropped 1 base and J dropped 3; count of bases not matched to a gene: 12. The germline CDR1 and CDR2 sequences are KGHSH and LQKENI. CDR3 size: 18 residues. The CDR3 spells CASSPLATGGRQYTEAFF. The CDR3 region has the DNA TGTGCCAGCTCACCACTTGCGACAGGGGGACGCCAATACACTGAAGCTTTCTTT. The full variable domain, in which reference TRBV18 and TRBJ1-1 provide the parts outside the CDR3, is NAGVMQNPRHLVRRRGQEARLRCSPMKGHSHVYWYRQLPEEGLKFMVYLQKENIIDESGMPKERFSAEFPKEGPSILRIQQVVRGDSAAYFCASSPLATGGRQYTEAFFGQGTRLTVV.

J is TRBJ2-1 and V is TRBV4-3; a weak D match, TRBD2 (7 bases). CDR1 is LGHNA and CDR2 is YSLEER in the germline V gene. V was trimmed by 0 bases and J by 2 bases, leaving 20 bases between them. CDR3 length: 19 residues. The CDR3: CASSQEGGAGAEAYNEQFF. The CDR3 DNA is TGCGCCAGCAGCCAAGAAGGGGGGGCGGGAGCGGAGGCCTACAATGAGCAGTTCTTC.

The V call is TRBV7-2, the J call TRBJ2-7; 10 bases map to TRBD2. V trimming: 2 bases; J trimming: 4 bases; junction bases outside the gene matches: 5. The germline V gene has CDR1 SGHTA and CDR2 FQGNSA. The CDR3 runs to 15 residues. The CDR3 sequence is CASSLRASGGYEQYF. The CDR3 bases are TGTGCCAGCAGCTTAAGGGCTAGCGGGGGATACGAGCAGTACTTC.

The CDR3, as DNA: TGTGCCAGCAGCAACCCCGGTGGCTACACCTTC. Protein: CASSNPGGYTF. The chain has TRBV6-2 or TRBV6-3 and TRBJ1-2; D is uncertain. V shed 6 bases and J shed 7 bases, with 9 bases lying between them. This CDR3 is built from 11 residues. The germline V gene encodes CDR1 MNHEY and CDR2 SVGEGT.

This chain joins TRBV19 and TRBJ1-5, with a possible D match to TRBD1 (6 bases). This CDR3 contains 13 residues. With 5 bases removed from V and 7 bases from J, the gap between germline ends came to 12 bases. From germline, CDR1 is LNHDA and CDR2 SQIVND (reference sequence). DNA for the CDR3: TGTGCCAGTAGTTCCTTACAGGGCCAGCCCCAGCATTTT. It codes for CASSSLQGQPQHF. The whole variable domain, filled in from reference TRBV19 and TRBJ1-5, reads DGGITQSPKYLFRKEGQNVTLSCEQNLNHDAMYWYRQDPGQGLRLIYYSQIVNDFQKGDIAEGYSVSREKKESFPLTVTSAQKNPTAFYLCASSSLQGQPQHFGDGTRLSIL.

The table lists this clone with a count of one. The V and J genes are TRBV6-1 and TRBJ1-6, with D hard to call. This CDR3 region has 14 residues. V lost 0 bases, J lost 13 bases, and 13 bases lay in between. CDR1 is MNHNS and CDR2 is SASEGT in the germline V gene. The CDR3 loop is CASSEALSGSPLHF. The CDR3, as DNA: TGTGCCAGCAGTGAAGCCCTTTCGGGGTCGCCCCTCCACTTT.

The V and J genes are TRBV4-3 and TRBJ1-2; TRBD1 might be the D (5 bases). Deletions cut 0 bases from V and 8 bases from J, with 10 bases between. The CDR3 length is 13 residues. Germline V gives CDR1 LGHNA, CDR2 YSLEER. CDR3 nucleotide sequence: TGCGCCAGCAGCCAAGACAGGGTCGGCGGCTACACCTTC. Translation gives CASSQDRVGGYTF.

The chain is built from TRBV3-1 (or the pseudogene TRBV3-2) and TRBJ2-6; perhaps TRBD2 as D (7 bases). This CDR3 spans 16 amino acids. V lost 0 bases to trimming and J lost 2 bases, with 8 bases between them. Germline lookup yields CDR1 LGHDT and CDR2 YNNKEL (reference sequence). The CDR3 protein is CASSQEGGAGANVLTF. DNA of the CDR3: TGTGCCAGCAGCCAAGAAGGGGGGGCTGGGGCCAACGTCCTGACTTTC.

The chain uses TRBV19 and TRBJ1-1, with D possibly TRBD1 on 6 matching bases. There are 14 residues in the CDR3. From germline, CDR1 is LNHDA and CDR2 SQIVND (reference sequence). The germline V and J ends were trimmed by 1 base and 4 bases, with 10 bases remaining between them. The CDR3 region is CASSIVGGSTEAFF. The CDR3 DNA sequence: TGTGCCAGTAGTATAGTAGGGGGTAGCACTGAAGCTTTCTTT.

The V and J genes are TRBV7-9 and TRBJ2-2; D gene unclear. Trimming shortened V by 1 base and J by 4 bases, and 10 bases separated the two germline ends. This CDR3 is 15 amino acids long. Germline V gene lookup returns CDR1 SEHNR and CDR2 FQNEAQ (reference sequence). The CDR3 loop reads CASSLELFSTGELFF. The CDR3 DNA reads TGTGCCAGCAGCTTAGAACTATTTTCCACCGGGGAGCTGTTTTTT.

The gene calls are TRBV5-1 and TRBJ1-6; no clear D. The V gene lost 0 bases and the J gene lost 10 bases, with 11 bases spanning the gap. Germline values: CDR1 SGHRS, CDR2 YFSETQ. CDR3 size: 14 residues. CDR3 in DNA: TGCGCCAGCAGCTTGGACGGTCGTGAGTCACCCCTCCACTTT. Translated, it gives CASSLDGRESPLHF. Full variable domain (missing parts from reference TRBV5-1 and TRBJ1-6): KAGVTQTPRYLIKTRGQQVTLSCSPISGHRSVSWYQQTPGQGLQFLFEYFSETQRNKGNFPGRFSGRQFSNSRSEMNVSTLELGDSALYLCASSLDGRESPLHFGNGTRLTVT.

The chain couples TRBV5-1 to TRBJ2-7; 9 nucleotides line up with TRBD1. The V gene end was trimmed by 0 bases and the J gene end by 5 bases; junction bases not matched to a gene: 6. The germline V gene has CDR1 SGHRS and CDR2 YFSETQ. This CDR3 is 15 amino acids long. CDR3 sequence: CASSLGDREVHEQYF. The CDR3 region has the DNA TGCGCCAGCAGCTTGGGGGACAGGGAAGTACACGAGCAGTACTTC.

The rearrangement uses TRBV24-1 and TRBJ2-1; D is uncertain. The CDR3 length is 14 residues. Germline CDR1 KGHDR, CDR2 SFDVKD. V was cut by 5 bases and J by 6 bases, with 13 bases left in between. The CDR3 loop reads CATSAARFPNEQFF. In DNA form, the CDR3 reads TGTGCCACCAGTGCGGCTAGGTTCCCCAATGAGCAGTTCTTC.

The rearrangement uses TRBV5-5 and TRBJ2-1; TRBD1 aligns across 9 bases. Germline CDR1 SGHKS, CDR2 YYEKEE (reference sequence). The CDR3 sequence is 13 residues long. With 4 bases clipped from V and 9 bases from J, the junction kept 5 bases outside the gene matches. The CDR3 nucleotides read TGTGCCAGCAGCGGAACAGGGGGCACTGAGCAGTTCTTC. Protein: CASSGTGGTEQFF.

V is TRBV3-1 (or the pseudogene TRBV3-2) and J is TRBJ2-7; 7 bases agree with TRBD1. This CDR3 is built from 13 residues. The germline V gene has CDR1 LGHDT and CDR2 YNNKEL (reference sequence). Trimming at V came to 3 bases and at J to 4 bases, leaving 3 bases not matched to a gene. In DNA, the CDR3 is TGTGCCAGCAGCCACATACAGGGGTACGAGCAGTACTTC. Encoded protein: CASSHIQGYEQYF.

This chain uses TRBV4-2 with TRBJ1-2; no clear D. Trimming took 2 bases from V and 2 from J, leaving 6 bases between them. CDR1 and CDR2 from the germline V gene are LGHNA and YNFKEQ. The CDR3 length is 13 residues. CDR3 sequence (DNA): TGTGCCAGCAGCCAAACGGGGAACTATGGCTACACCTTC. It translates to CASSQTGNYGYTF.

The gene calls are TRBV3-1 (or the pseudogene TRBV3-2) and TRBJ2-5; D is unclear. The CDR3 has 13 residues. Germline assignment: CDR1 LGHDT and CDR2 YNNKEL (reference sequence). The ends were cut back, 2 bases at V and 3 bases at J, with 7 bases in the middle. The DNA for the CDR3 is TGTGCCAGCAGCCAACCGGGTAAAGAGACCCAGTACTTC. Translating gives CASSQPGKETQYF.

The chain employs TRBV19 and TRBJ1-5; 9 nucleotides match TRBD1. This CDR3 has 15 amino acids. The V and J ends lost 4 bases and 5 bases, in that order; junction bases with no gene match: 6. CDR1 and CDR2 from the germline V gene are LNHDA and SQIVND (reference sequence). The CDR3 sequence is CASSRLTGGDQPQHF. DNA of the CDR3: TGTGCCAGTAGTAGGCTAACAGGGGGCGATCAGCCCCAGCATTTT.

The genes are TRBV10-3 and TRBJ1-2; 8 bases agree with TRBD1. Looked up from germline, CDR1 is ENHRY and CDR2 is SYGVKD. This CDR3 comprises 17 residues. V lost 6 bases, J lost 3 bases, and 15 bases stayed unmatched. CDR3 sequence reads: CAIRGQGEKKWDYGYTF. The CDR3 DNA reads TGTGCCATCAGAGGACAGGGAGAGAAGAAGTGGGACTATGGCTACACCTTC.

The genes are TRBV2 and TRBJ2-3; weak D call: TRBD1 (6 bases). This CDR3 is 15 amino acids long. CDR1 and CDR2 (germline): SNHLY, FYNNEI. The ends were cut back, 5 bases at V and 4 bases at J, with 16 bases in the middle. CDR3: CASSWTEIGADTQYF. The CDR3 DNA sequence: TGTGCCAGCAGTTGGACAGAAATTGGTGCAGATACGCAGTATTTT. The entire variable domain, with the rest obtained from reference TRBV2 and TRBJ2-3, is as follows: EPEVTQTPSHQVTQMGQEVILRCVPISNHLYFYWYRQILGQKVEFLVSFYNNEISEKSEIFDDQFSVERPDGSNFTLKIRSTKLEDSAMYFCASSWTEIGADTQYFGPGTRLTVL.

The chain is built from TRBV5-4 and TRBJ2-5, with a weak D call TRBD1 (5 bases). Germline V lookup: CDR1 SGHNT, CDR2 YYREEE (reference sequence). The CDR3 length is 13 residues. V lost 4 bases to trimming and J lost 4 bases, with 11 bases between them. The CDR3 bases are TGTGCCAGCAGCCCCCAGGGTAGAGAGACCCAGTACTTC. Residues: CASSPQGRETQYF. The full variable domain, its missing parts supplied by reference TRBV5-4 and TRBJ2-5, is ETGVTQSPTHLIKTRGQQVTLRCSSQSGHNTVSWYQQALGQGPQFIFQYYREEENGRGNFPPRFSGLQFPNYSSELNVNALELDDSALYLCASSPQGRETQYFGPGTRLLVL.

This chain connects TRBV24-1 to TRBJ1-5; TRBD1 matches at 7 bases. V lost 4 bases and J lost 2; bases outside the gene matches: 10. CDR1 and CDR2 (germline): KGHDR, SFDVKD. The CDR3 contains 17 residues. The CDR3 here is CATSDRTGPGGNQPQHF. CDR3 coding DNA: TGTGCCACCAGTGACCGGACAGGCCCGGGGGGCAATCAGCCCCAGCATTTT.

The chain carries TRBV5-6 and TRBJ2-7; no firm D call. Trimming removed 2 bases at V and 5 bases at J, with 5 bases between. The CDR3 has 11 residues. Germline-derived CDR1 and CDR2 are SGHDT and YYEEEE. CDR3 region: CASSLRDEQYF. In DNA, the CDR3 is TGTGCCAGCAGCTTACGGGACGAGCAGTACTTC.

V and J are TRBV5-1 and TRBJ2-7, with TRBD1 identical over 8 bases. Germline trimming cut 3 bases from V and 0 bases from J; bases unmatched to any gene: 8. The V gene's germline CDR1 is SGHRS and CDR2 YFSETQ. This CDR3 region has 16 residues. The CDR3 bases are TGCGCCAGCAGCTCCGACCCGGACAGGGTCTCCTACGAGCAGTACTTC. Its protein is CASSSDPDRVSYEQYF.

This sequence joins TRBV9 and TRBJ1-1; TRBD1 agrees at 8 bases. Germline CDR1 and CDR2: SGDLS and YYNGEE. V shed 4 bases and J 7 bases; nucleotides not matched to a gene: 12. The CDR3 extends over 15 amino acids. CDR3 protein: CASSPPSGQGHEAFF. CDR3 sequence (DNA): TGTGCCAGCAGCCCACCCAGTGGACAGGGCCATGAAGCTTTCTTT.

This clone was counted once. The rearrangement uses TRBV7-2 and TRBJ1-3; D not certain. Trimming shortened V by 6 bases and J by 2 bases, and 5 bases separated the two germline ends. The CDR3 has 12 amino acids. CDR1 and CDR2 (germline): SGHTA, FQGNSA. Written as DNA, the CDR3 is TGTGCCAGCAGACTGGCTGGAAACACCATATATTTT. This codes for CASRLAGNTIYF.

The chain carries TRBV18 and TRBJ1-4; D remains ambiguous. The ends were cut back, 3 bases at V and 8 bases at J, with 13 bases in the middle. Looked up from germline, CDR1 is KGHSH and CDR2 is LQKENI. The CDR3 spans 14 residues. The DNA of the CDR3 is TGTGCCAGCTCACCCCCGACGGGGAGAGAAAAACTGTTTTTT. It is translated as CASSPPTGREKLFF.